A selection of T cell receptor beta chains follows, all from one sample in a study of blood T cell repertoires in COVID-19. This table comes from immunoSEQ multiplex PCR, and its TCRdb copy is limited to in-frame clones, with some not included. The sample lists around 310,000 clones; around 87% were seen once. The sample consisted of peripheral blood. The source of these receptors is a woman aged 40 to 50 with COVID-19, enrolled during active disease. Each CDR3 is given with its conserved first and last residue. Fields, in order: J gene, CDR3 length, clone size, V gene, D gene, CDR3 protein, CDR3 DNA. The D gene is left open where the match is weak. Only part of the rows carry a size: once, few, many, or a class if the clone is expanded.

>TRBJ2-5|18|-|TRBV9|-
CASSVKGRGRDDQETQYF
TGTGCCAGCAGCGTAAAAGGTCGGGGTCGGGATGATCAAGAGACCCAGTACTTC
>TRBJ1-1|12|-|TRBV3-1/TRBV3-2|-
CAASGADTEAFF
TGTGCCGCCAGTGGAGCAGACACTGAAGCTTTCTTT
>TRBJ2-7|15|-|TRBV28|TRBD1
CASSLTGQGNYEQYF
TGTGCCAGCAGTTTAACGGGACAGGGGAACTACGAGCAGTACTTC
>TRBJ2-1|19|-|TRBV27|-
CASSLYAVDRRARGNEQFF
TGTGCCAGCAGTTTATACGCCGTAGACAGGCGTGCGAGGGGCAATGAGCAGTTCTTC
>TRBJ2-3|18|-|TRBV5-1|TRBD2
CASSLGLAGGPHSGTQYF
TGCGCCAGCAGCTTGGGACTAGCGGGAGGGCCCCATTCGGGTACGCAGTATTTT
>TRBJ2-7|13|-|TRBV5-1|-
CASSLEGGGEQYF
TGCGCCAGCAGCCTTGAGGGAGGGGGCGAGCAGTACTTC
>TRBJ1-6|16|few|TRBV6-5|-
CASSYSPGPRDSPLHF
TGTGCCAGCAGTTACTCTCCAGGGCCAAGGGATTCACCCCTCCACTTT
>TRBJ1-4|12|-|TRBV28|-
CASSFRRGKLFF
TGTGCCAGCAGTTTCAGGAGAGGGAAACTGTTTTTT
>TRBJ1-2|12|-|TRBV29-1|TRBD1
CSVGQGNYGYTF
TGCAGCGTGGGACAGGGAAACTATGGCTACACCTTC
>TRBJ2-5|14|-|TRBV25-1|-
CASSHDRLQETQYF
TGTGCCAGCAGCCATGACAGACTCCAAGAGACCCAGTACTTC
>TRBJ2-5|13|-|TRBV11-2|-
CASSLGQQETQYF
TGTGCCAGCAGCTTAGGACAGCAAGAGACCCAGTACTTC
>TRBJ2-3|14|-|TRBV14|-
CASSRDDLGDTQYF
TGTGCCAGCAGCCGCGATGACTTGGGAGATACGCAGTATTTT
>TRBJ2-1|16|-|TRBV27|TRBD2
CASSSTSGGAVYEQFF
TGTGCCAGCAGTTCGACTAGCGGGGGGGCGGTATATGAGCAGTTCTTC
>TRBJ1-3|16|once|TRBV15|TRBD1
CATSRDHRGTGNTIYF
TGTGCCACCAGCAGAGATCACAGGGGTACTGGAAACACCATATATTTT
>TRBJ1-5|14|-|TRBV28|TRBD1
CASKFEGARQPQHF
TGTGCCAGCAAATTCGAGGGGGCGCGGCAGCCCCAGCATTTT
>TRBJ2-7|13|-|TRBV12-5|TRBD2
CASGSSGSYEQYF
TGTGCTAGTGGCTCTAGCGGGAGCTACGAGCAGTACTTC
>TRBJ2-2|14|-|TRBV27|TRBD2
CASRTSGSTGELFF
TGTGCCAGCAGGACTAGCGGAAGTACCGGGGAGCTGTTTTTT
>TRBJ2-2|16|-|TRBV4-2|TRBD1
CASRPVKGQGAGELFF
TGTGCCAGCAGACCCGTTAAGGGACAGGGGGCCGGGGAGCTGTTTTTT
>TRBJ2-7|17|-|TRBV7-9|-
CASSLGGPGASAYEQYF
TGTGCCAGCAGCTTAGGAGGTCCAGGGGCTTCGGCGTACGAGCAGTACTTC
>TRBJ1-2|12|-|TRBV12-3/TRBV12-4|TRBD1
CASSLPGGGYTF
TGTGCCAGCAGTTTACCAGGGGGAGGCTACACCTTC
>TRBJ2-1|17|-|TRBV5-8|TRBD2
CASPTGLAGGPYNEQFF
TGTGCCAGTCCCACGGGTCTAGCGGGAGGGCCTTACAATGAGCAGTTCTTC
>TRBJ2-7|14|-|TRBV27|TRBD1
CASSVGQGAYEQYF
TGTGCCAGCAGCGTCGGACAGGGGGCTTACGAGCAGTACTTC
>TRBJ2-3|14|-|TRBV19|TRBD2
CASGGVRIGDTQYF
TGTGCCTCCGGGGGGGTCAGAATCGGAGATACGCAGTATTTT
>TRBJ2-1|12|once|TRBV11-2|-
CASSTGGGEQFF
TGTGCCAGCAGCACCGGAGGCGGTGAGCAGTTCTTC
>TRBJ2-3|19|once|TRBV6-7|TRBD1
CASRPPRDRTPQRADTQYF
TGTGCCAGCAGGCCGCCTCGGGACAGGACTCCCCAACGGGCAGATACGCAGTATTTT
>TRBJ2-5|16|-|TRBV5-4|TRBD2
CASYSTTSGFQETQYF
TGTGCCAGCTACTCCACGACTAGCGGTTTCCAAGAGACCCAGTACTTC
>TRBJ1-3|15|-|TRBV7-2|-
CASSPKSGGGNTIYF
TGTGCCAGCAGCCCAAAGAGTGGGGGGGGAAACACCATATATTTT
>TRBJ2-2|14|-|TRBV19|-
CASRGGWNTGELFF
TGTGCCAGTAGGGGAGGCTGGAACACCGGGGAGCTGTTTTTT
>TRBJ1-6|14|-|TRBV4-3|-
CASSQGTWFSPLHF
TGCGCCAGCAGCCAGGGGACTTGGTTTTCACCCCTCCACTTT
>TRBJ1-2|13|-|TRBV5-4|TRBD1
CASSQRTGSGYTF
TGTGCCAGCAGCCAGCGGACAGGGTCTGGCTACACCTTC
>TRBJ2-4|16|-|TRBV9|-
CASSLSPDGPWEIQYF
TGTGCCAGCAGCTTATCCCCGGACGGGCCCTGGGAGATTCAGTACTTC
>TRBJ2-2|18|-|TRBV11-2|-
CASSLDPASTYGTGELFF
TGTGCCAGCAGCTTAGATCCAGCCTCGACTTATGGCACCGGGGAGCTGTTTTTT
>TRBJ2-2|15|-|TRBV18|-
CASSSTPSDTGELFF
TGTGCCAGCTCATCAACCCCGAGTGACACCGGGGAGCTGTTTTTT
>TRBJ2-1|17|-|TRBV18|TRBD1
CASSAKNRDRVVTEQFF
TGTGCCAGCTCAGCAAAGAACCGGGACAGGGTCGTAACTGAGCAGTTCTTC
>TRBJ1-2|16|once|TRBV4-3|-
CASSQDRRVKNYGYTF
TGCGCCAGCAGCCAAGATAGGAGGGTCAAAAACTATGGCTACACCTTC
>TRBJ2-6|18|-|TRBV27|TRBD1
CASSLIVGRGSGANVLTF
TGTGCCAGCAGTTTAATCGTAGGCAGGGGGTCTGGGGCCAACGTCCTGACTTTC
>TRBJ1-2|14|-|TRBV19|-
CASSISSRNYGYTF
TGTGCCAGTAGTATAAGTTCCAGGAACTATGGCTACACCTTC
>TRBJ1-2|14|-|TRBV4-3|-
CASSQGLTRGGYTF
TGCGCCAGCAGCCAAGGACTCACCCGAGGGGGCTACACCTTC
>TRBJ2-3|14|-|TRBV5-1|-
CASSSGSFTDTQYF
TGCGCCAGCAGCAGCGGGTCCTTCACAGATACGCAGTATTTT
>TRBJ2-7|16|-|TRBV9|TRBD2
CASSAMATSLTYEQYF
TGTGCCAGCAGCGCCATGGCGACTAGCCTCACCTACGAGCAGTACTTC
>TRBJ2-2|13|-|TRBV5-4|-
CASSLVRTGELFF
TGTGCCAGCAGCCTGGTTCGGACCGGGGAGCTGTTTTTT
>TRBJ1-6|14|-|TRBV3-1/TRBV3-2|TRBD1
CASSQTGYLGPLHF
TGTGCCAGCAGCCAGACAGGGTACTTGGGTCCCCTCCACTTT
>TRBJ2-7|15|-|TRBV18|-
CASSPPGLSSYEQYF
TGTGCCAGCTCACCGCCGGGACTGTCCTCCTACGAGCAGTACTTC
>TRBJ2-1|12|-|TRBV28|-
CASSLPPGEQFF
TGTGCCAGCAGTCTCCCCCCGGGTGAGCAGTTCTTC
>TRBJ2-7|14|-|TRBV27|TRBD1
CASSLHRGSYEQYF
TGTGCCAGCAGTTTACACAGGGGCTCCTACGAGCAGTACTTC
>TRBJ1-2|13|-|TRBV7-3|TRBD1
CASSSTGGEGYTF
TGTGCCAGCAGCTCAACAGGGGGTGAAGGCTACACCTTC
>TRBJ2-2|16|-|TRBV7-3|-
CASSPQTVINTGELFF
TGTGCCAGCAGCCCTCAAACAGTAATCAACACCGGGGAGCTGTTTTTT
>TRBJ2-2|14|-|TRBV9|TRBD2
CASNPSGNTGELFF
TGTGCCAGCAACCCTAGCGGGAACACCGGGGAGCTGTTTTTT
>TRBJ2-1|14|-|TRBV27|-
CASSQAGSLNEQFF
TGTGCCAGCAGCCAAGCAGGGTCGCTCAATGAGCAGTTCTTC